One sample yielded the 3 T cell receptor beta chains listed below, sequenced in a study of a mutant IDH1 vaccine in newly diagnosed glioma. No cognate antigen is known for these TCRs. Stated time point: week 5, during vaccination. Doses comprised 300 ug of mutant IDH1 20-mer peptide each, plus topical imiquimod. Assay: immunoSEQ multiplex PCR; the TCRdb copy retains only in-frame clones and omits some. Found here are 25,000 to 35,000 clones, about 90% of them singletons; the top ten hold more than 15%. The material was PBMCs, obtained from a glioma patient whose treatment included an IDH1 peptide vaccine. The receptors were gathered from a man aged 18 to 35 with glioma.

The CDR3 coding sequence is TGCAGCGTTGAAAGACAGGTGGGGGAGCAGTACTTC. It is translated as CSVERQVGEQYF. The chain carries TRBV29-1 and TRBJ2-7; tentatively, D is TRBD1 (6 bases). Trimming took 2 bases from V and 7 from J, leaving 12 bases between them. The CDR3 has 12 amino acids. Germline V gene sequence: CDR1 SQVTM, CDR2 ANQGSEA.

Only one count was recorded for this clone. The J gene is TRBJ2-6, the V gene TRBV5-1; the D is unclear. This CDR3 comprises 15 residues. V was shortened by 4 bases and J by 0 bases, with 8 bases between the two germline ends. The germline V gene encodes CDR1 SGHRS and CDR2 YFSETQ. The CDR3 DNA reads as TGCGCCAGCAGCACGGACCGCTCTGGGGCCAACGTCCTGACTTTC. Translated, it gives CASSTDRSGANVLTF.

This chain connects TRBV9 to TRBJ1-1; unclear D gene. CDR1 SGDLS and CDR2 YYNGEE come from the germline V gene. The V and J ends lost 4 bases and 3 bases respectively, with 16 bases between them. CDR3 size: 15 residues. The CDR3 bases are TGTGCCAGCAGCTATAGTCATAGCGGTCACACTGAAGCTTTCTTT. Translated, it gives CASSYSHSGHTEAFF.